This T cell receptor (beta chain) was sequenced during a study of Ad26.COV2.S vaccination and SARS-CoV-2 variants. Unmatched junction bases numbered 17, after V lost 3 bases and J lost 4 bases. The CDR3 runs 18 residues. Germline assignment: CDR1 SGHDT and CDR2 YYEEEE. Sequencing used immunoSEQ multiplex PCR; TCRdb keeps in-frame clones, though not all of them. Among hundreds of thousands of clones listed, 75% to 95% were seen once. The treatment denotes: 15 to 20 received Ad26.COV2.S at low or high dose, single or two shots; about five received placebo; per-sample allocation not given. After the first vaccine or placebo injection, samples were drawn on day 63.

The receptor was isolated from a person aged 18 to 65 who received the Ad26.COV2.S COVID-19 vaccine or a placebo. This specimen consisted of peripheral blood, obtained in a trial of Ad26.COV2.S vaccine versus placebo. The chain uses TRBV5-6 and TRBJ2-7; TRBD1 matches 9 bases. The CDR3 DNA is TGTGCCAGCAGCTCAGTAGCAATCCCGGGACAGGGATTGTACGAGCAGTACTTC. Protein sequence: CASSSVAIPGQGLYEQYF. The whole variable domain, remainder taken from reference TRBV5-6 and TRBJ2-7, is DAGVTQSPTHLIKTRGQQVTLRCSPKSGHDTVSWYQQALGQGPQFIFQYYEEEERQRGNFPDRFSGHQFPNYSSELNVNALLLGDSALYLCASSSVAIPGQGLYEQYFGPGTRLTVT.